This passage covers 30 T cell receptor beta chains from one sample sequenced in a study of T cells in Graves' hyperthyroidism and ophthalmopathy. RNA transcripts provided the source from which TCR beta CDR3 regions were amplified. First-round RT-PCR targeting the TCR CDR3 was performed with the HTBI primer set. TCRdb re-derived calls from the multiplex PCR reads in MiXCR, one entry per CDR3 protein. The top ten clones hold about a sixth of a sample with 650,000 to 700,000 distinct CDR3 sequences, 17% of them seen once. Sequenced material: blood. The receptors shown here come from a man in his forties or fifties with Graves' hyperthyroidism.

To note about this clonotype: The junction departs from the called germline gene at one end, perhaps through a read error. The rearrangement links TRBV20-1 to TRBJ2-7; D is unresolved. This CDR3 has 14 amino acids. The V gene's germline CDR1 is DFQATT and CDR2 SNEGSKA (reference sequence). CDR3 amino acids: CSARVLPFSYEHYF. The CDR3 nucleotides read TGCAGTGCTAGAGTCCTGCCTTTCTCCTACGAGCACTACTTC.

The chain couples TRBV9 to TRBJ1-2; unclear D gene. V lost 4 bases and J 6 bases, leaving 16 bases between the germline ends. Germline V CDR1 and CDR2: SGDLS, YYNGEE. The CDR3 has 14 residues. For the CDR3, the DNA is TGTGCCAGCAGCCCCCTCTGGGAGGGCGATGGCTACACCTTC. Protein: CASSPLWEGDGYTF.

This clonotype was seen ten or more times. V is TRBV6-1 and J is TRBJ2-3, with D uncertain. V gave up 1 base and J gave up 1 base, with 12 bases separating them. The CDR3 spans 16 residues. Germline CDR1 reads MNHNS; CDR2 reads SASEGT. CDR3 sequence reads: CASSEGLVFGTDTQYF. CDR3 DNA sequence: TGTGCCAGCAGTGAAGGTCTAGTATTCGGCACAGATACGCAGTATTTT.

The V and J genes are TRBV18 and TRBJ1-1; 8 bases fit TRBD1. Unmatched junction bases numbered 7, after V lost 4 bases and J lost 0 bases. The CDR3 spans 16 residues. The germline V gene has CDR1 KGHSH and CDR2 LQKENI. The CDR3 loop is CASSRGQGTMNTEAFF. CDR3 DNA: TGTGCCAGCTCACGCGGACAGGGAACGATGAACACTGAAGCTTTCTTT. Supplemented by reference TRBV18 and TRBJ1-1, the full variable domain reads NAGVMQNPRHLVRRRGQEARLRCSPMKGHSHVYWYRQLPEEGLKFMVYLQKENIIDESGMPKERFSAEFPKEGPSILRIQQVVRGDSAAYFCASSRGQGTMNTEAFFGQGTRLTVV.

This clonotype occurred a few times. Sequence at one end of the junction differs from germline and may be a read error. The V and J genes are TRBV11-3 and TRBJ2-7; 7 bases map to TRBD1. This CDR3 region has 12 residues. Germline V lookup: CDR1 SGHNT, CDR2 YENEEA. This chain's CDR3 is CVSSQAGGEQYF. The CDR3 DNA reads as TGTGTCAGCAGCCAAGCAGGGGGAGAGCAGTACTTC.

This clonotype was counted ten times or more. The rearrangement uses TRBV27 and TRBJ2-2; 7 bases map to TRBD1. This CDR3 has 13 amino acids. The trim removed 5 bases at V and 6 bases at J, leaving 3 bases unmatched. Germline V gene sequence: CDR1 MNHEY, CDR2 SMNVEV (reference sequence). CDR3 amino acids: CASSPDRAGELFF. The CDR3 bases are TGTGCCAGCAGTCCCGACAGGGCCGGGGAGCTGTTTTTT.

This clonotype was recorded many times. This sequence joins TRBV12-3 or TRBV12-4 and TRBJ2-5, with 12 bases aligning to TRBD1. V trimming: 5 bases; J trimming: 4 bases; junction bases outside the gene matches: 5. The CDR3 covers 15 residues. The chain's CDR3 is CASSHRDRGRETQYF. The DNA of the CDR3 is TGTGCCAGCAGTCACCGGGACAGGGGGCGAGAGACCCAGTACTTC.

V usage is TRBV11-2 and J usage is TRBJ2-7, with 7 positions matching TRBD1. Trimming at V came to 5 bases and at J to 0 bases, leaving 7 bases not matched to a gene. Germline V gene lookup returns CDR1 SGHAT and CDR2 FQNNGV. The CDR3 length is 15 residues. The CDR3 reads CASSSMRDSSYEQYF. The CDR3 DNA follows: TGTGCCAGCAGCAGTATGAGGGACAGCTCCTACGAGCAGTACTTC.

This clonotype was detected many times. V gene TRBV2 combines with J gene TRBJ2-7, with TRBD1 identical over 11 bases. The germline gives CDR1 SNHLY, CDR2 FYNNEI. V shed 7 bases, J shed 5 bases, and the junction held 10 bases outside the gene matches. The CDR3 extends over 15 amino acids. CDR3 loop: CASTLLGQGANEQYF. CDR3 bases: TGTGCCAGCACCTTACTCGGACAGGGGGCTAACGAGCAGTACTTC.

There are many counts of this clonotype. This chain joins TRBV30 and TRBJ1-1; D might be TRBD1 (5 bases). V dropped 0 bases and J dropped 4 bases, with 12 bases sitting between them. From germline, CDR1 is GTSNPN and CDR2 SVGIG (reference sequence). The CDR3 covers 14 residues. CDR3 coding DNA: TGTGCCTGGAGTGTACTTGGGGCGGGCACTGAAGCTTTCTTT. It specifies CAWSVLGAGTEAFF.

This chain uses TRBV5-1 with TRBJ1-6; D possibly corresponds to TRBD1 (5 bases). The CDR3 covers 19 residues. The ends were cut back, 3 bases at V and 0 bases at J, with 19 bases in the middle. Germline-derived CDR1 and CDR2 are SGHRS and YFSETQ. The CDR3 DNA is TGCGCCAGCAGCTGGAAGGGGCGAAACGATAGCTCCTATAATTCACCCCTCCACTTT. This codes for CASSWKGRNDSSYNSPLHF.

There are many counts of this clonotype. V gene TRBV24-1 combines with J gene TRBJ1-5; D unclear. Germline CDR1 is KGHDR and CDR2 is SFDVKD. The CDR3 length is 15 residues. V lost 3 bases, J lost 3 bases, and 11 bases lay in between. In DNA form, the CDR3 reads TGTGCCACCAGTGATGCAGGACCTTACAATCAGCCCCAGCATTTT. Its protein product is CATSDAGPYNQPQHF.

The table lists this clonotype with many counts. The V gene is TRBV12-3 or TRBV12-4, the J gene TRBJ2-7, with TRBD1 matching over 12 bases. The CDR3 loop spans 14 amino acids. V shed 7 bases, J shed 5 bases, and the junction held 6 bases outside the gene matches. The CDR3 sequence is CASKPGQGAHEQYF. Here the CDR3 DNA reads TGTGCCAGCAAACCGGGACAGGGGGCCCACGAGCAGTACTTC.

The sample holds many counts of this clonotype. This chain connects TRBV5-4 to TRBJ2-1; a possible D gene is TRBD2 (8 bases). V was clipped by 1 base and J by 12 bases, with 20 bases between them. The CDR3 totals 15 residues. Germline V gene data show CDR1 as SGHNT and CDR2 as YYREEE (reference sequence). The CDR3 spells CASSLKASGPGGQFF. The CDR3 DNA sequence: TGTGCCAGCAGCTTGAAGGCTAGCGGGCCAGGGGGGCAGTTCTTC.

This clonotype came up many times. The chain uses TRBV6-1 and TRBJ1-5; D remains unclear. V lost 2 bases and J 0 bases, leaving 11 bases between the germline ends. The germline V gene encodes CDR1 MNHNS and CDR2 SASEGT. The CDR3 consists of 16 residues. The CDR3 region has the DNA TGTGCCAGCAGTGAACTCGGGGAATTTAGCAATCAGCCCCAGCATTTT. Amino acids: CASSELGEFSNQPQHF.

This clonotype was picked up many times. The chain combines TRBV11-2 with TRBJ2-5; TRBD2 aligns across 7 bases. V trimming: 5 bases; J trimming: 4 bases; junction bases outside the gene matches: 13. The germline gives CDR1 SGHAT, CDR2 FQNNGV. There are 16 residues in the CDR3. CDR3 sequence: CASSRGAGARAETQYF. DNA for the CDR3: TGTGCCAGCAGCCGCGGCGCGGGAGCACGCGCAGAGACCCAGTACTTC. The complete variable domain, with remaining parts taken from reference TRBV11-2 and TRBJ2-5, reads EAGVAQSPRYKIIEKRQSVAFWCNPISGHATLYWYQQILGQGPKLLIQFQNNGVVDDSQLPKDRFSAERLKGVDSTLKIQPAKLEDSAVYLCASSRGAGARAETQYFGPGTRLLVL.

The rearrangement links TRBV27 to TRBJ2-7; perhaps TRBD1 as D (5 bases). The germline V and J ends were trimmed by 6 bases and 2 bases, with 11 bases remaining between them. CDR1 and CDR2 from the germline V gene are MNHEY and SMNVEV (reference sequence). The CDR3 spans 13 residues. CDR3 DNA sequence: TGTGCCAGCAGCTATCTAGGGGCCTACGAGCAGTACTTC. It codes for CASSYLGAYEQYF.

A single count supports this clonotype. The V and J genes are TRBV7-9 and TRBJ2-5; tentatively, D is TRBD2 (5 bases). Trimming took 0 bases from V and 5 from J, leaving 19 bases between them. The CDR3 is 17 amino acids. Germline CDR1 reads SEHNR; CDR2 reads FQNEAQ (reference sequence). The CDR3 sequence: CASSLASEGYLRETQYF. In DNA, the CDR3 is TGTGCCAGCAGCTTAGCCAGCGAGGGTTACCTTAGGGAGACCCAGTACTTC. Full variable domain (outside the CDR3, taken from reference TRBV7-9 and TRBJ2-5): DTGVSQNPRHKITKRGQNVTFRCDPISEHNRLYWYRQTLGQGPEFLTYFQNEAQLEKSRLLSDRFSAERPKGSFSTLEIQRTEQGDSAMYLCASSLASEGYLRETQYFGPGTRLLVL.

This clonotype was found a few times. The J gene is TRBJ1-3, the V gene TRBV9; D may be TRBD1 (6 bases). Trimming took off 3 bases at V and 0 bases at J, with 10 bases between the two ends. The CDR3 spans 15 residues. Germline V CDR1 and CDR2: SGDLS, YYNGEE. The CDR3 sequence is CASSATGRSGNTIYF. The CDR3 bases are TGTGCCAGCAGCGCGACAGGACGCTCTGGAAACACCATATATTTT.

This clonotype was counted ten times or more. The chain links TRBV10-3 to TRBJ2-7, with no clear D. Trimming cost V 0 bases and J 0 bases, with 6 bases left between them. Germline CDR1 and CDR2: ENHRY and SYGVKD. CDR3 length: 14 residues. Here the CDR3 reads CAISESGSSYEQYF. CDR3 DNA sequence: TGTGCCATCAGTGAGTCAGGGTCCTCCTACGAGCAGTACTTC.

The chain employs TRBV10-3 and TRBJ1-3, with a tentative D call TRBD1 (6 bases). In germline, CDR1 is ENHRY, CDR2 SYGVKD. The CDR3 loop spans 14 amino acids. The V end was cut by 6 bases, the J end by 4 bases, with 13 bases between. The CDR3 DNA reads as TGTGCCATCAGCGAGAGTGGACAGGGAAACACCATATATTTT. This sequence encodes CAISESGQGNTIYF.

This clonotype was counted only a few times. The V call is TRBV29-1, the J call TRBJ2-1, with 10 bases fitting TRBD2. V lost 1 base, J lost 4 bases, and 10 bases stayed unmatched. The CDR3 spans 17 residues. Germline assignment: CDR1 SQVTM and CDR2 ANQGSEA. The CDR3 DNA follows: TGCAGCGTTGAAGGCACCACCGGGACTAGCGCATACAATGAGCAGTTCTTC. It encodes CSVEGTTGTSAYNEQFF.

This clonotype has at least ten counts. CDR3 coding DNA: TGTGCCAGCAGCTTGAGGACGGGTGCCTACGAGCAGTACTTC. It is translated as CASSLRTGAYEQYF. V usage is TRBV7-2 and J usage is TRBJ2-7; no clear D gene. Germline V gene lookup returns CDR1 SGHTA and CDR2 FQGNSA. This CDR3 region has 14 residues. The V end was cut by 3 bases, the J end by 2 bases, with 11 bases between.

A remark on this clonotype: A much more abundant neighbour one base away suggests this may be a read error. The chain couples TRBV11-2 to TRBJ1-4; possible D gene TRBD1, 5 bases. This CDR3 region has 15 residues. V shed 5 bases and J shed 3 bases, with 13 bases lying between them. Germline V lookup: CDR1 SGHAT, CDR2 FQNNGV. In DNA form, the CDR3 reads TGTGCCAGCAGCCTCCCGGGGGTGGCTAATGAAAAACTGTTTTTT. The encoded protein is CASSLPGVANEKLFF.

This clonotype turned up a few times. The rearrangement links TRBV7-9 to TRBJ1-1, with no clear D. Germline V gene data show CDR1 as SEHNR and CDR2 as FQNEAQ (reference sequence). The CDR3 is 14 amino acids. Trimming took 2 bases from V and 2 from J, leaving 9 bases between them. CDR3 loop: CASSLSSTNTEAFF. DNA of the CDR3: TGTGCCAGCAGCTTAAGCAGCACTAACACTGAAGCTTTCTTT.

Of note for this clonotype: This clone may be a read error of a much larger clone one base away. This chain uses TRBV2 with TRBJ2-1; D may be TRBD1 or TRBD2 (6 bases each). This CDR3 has 17 residues. CDR1 is SNHLY, CDR2 FYNNEI, per germline. V lost 8 bases to trimming and J lost 2 bases, with 22 bases between them. In DNA, the CDR3 is TGTGCCAGCCCGACTGGTCGCGGGACAAGCCCCTACAATGAGCAGTTCTTC. Its protein is CASPTGRGTSPYNEQFF.

The chain combines TRBV5-4 with TRBJ2-7, with D possibly TRBD2 on 6 matching bases. The V end was cut by 4 bases, the J end by 3 bases, with 20 bases between. The CDR3 spans 16 residues. CDR1 and CDR2 from the germline V gene are SGHNT and YYREEE (reference sequence). The CDR3 DNA reads TGTGCCAGCAGCACGCCCCAGGACGGGGGAATCTACGAGCAGTACTTC. This gives the protein CASSTPQDGGIYEQYF.

The CDR3 loop is CASTVIGGALTEAFF. CDR3 sequence (DNA): TGTGCCAGTACCGTAATCGGAGGGGCTCTCACTGAAGCTTTCTTT. The rearrangement uses TRBV19 and TRBJ1-1; TRBD1 is a possible D gene (5 bases). The CDR3 loop spans 15 amino acids. V dropped 7 bases and J dropped 4 bases, with 19 bases sitting between them. Germline CDR1 reads LNHDA; CDR2 reads SQIVND (reference sequence).

The chain is built from TRBV30 and TRBJ2-1; TRBD2 agrees at 12 bases. The length of the CDR3 is 14 residues. The V gene's germline CDR1 is GTSNPN and CDR2 SVGIG (reference sequence). The trim removed 3 bases at V and 9 bases at J, leaving 6 bases unmatched. DNA of the CDR3: TGTGCCTGGAGGACTAGCGGGAGTCTCGGTGAGCAGTTCTTC. Its protein product is CAWRTSGSLGEQFF.

This clonotype was found a few times. This may be a read error, as it is one base from a much larger clone. V and J are TRBV11-2 and TRBJ2-1; tentative D call: TRBD1 (6 bases). CDR1 and CDR2 (germline): SGHAT, FQNNGV. V was clipped by 5 bases and J by 10 bases, with 12 bases between them. This CDR3 contains 12 residues. CDR3 in amino acids: CASSQTGLEQFF. CDR3 coding DNA: TGTGCCAGCAGCCAGACAGGTTTGGAGCAGTTCTTC.